The 11 T cell receptor beta chains given below trace back to one sample, sequenced in a study of low-dose radiotherapy and immunotherapy resistance in tumors. Primers targeting TRAV and TRBV primed first-strand cDNA, covering alpha and beta chains. Amplification, which lasted around 18 PCR cycles, used a constant-region primer and V-primer adapter to amplify TCRs. One entry per CDR3 protein results from TCRdb running MiXCR on the reads. This sample has about 39,000 distinct CDR3 sequences; around 21% occur once, and the top ten carry about 8.3%. Noted time point: after trial treatment. Treatment indicated: LDRT plus nivolumab, ipilimumab, low-dose cyclophosphamide and aspirin (RACIN trial). Sequencing used PBMCs, obtained after low-dose radiotherapy plus immunotherapy. The source of these receptors is a female donor with ovarian cancer.

This clonotype was seen many times. The chain combines TRBV29-1 with TRBJ1-1; D is uncertain. Germline V CDR1 and CDR2: SQVTM, ANQGSEA. This CDR3 region has 14 residues. V shed 0 bases and J shed 0 bases, with 8 bases lying between them. CDR3 sequence (DNA): TGCAGCGTTGAAGATCGGATGGTGAACACTGAAGCTTTCTTT. Translating gives CSVEDRMVNTEAFF.

This clonotype was seen more than once but under ten times. The rearrangement uses TRBV20-1 and TRBJ2-2; 9 bases line up with TRBD2. Looked up from germline, CDR1 is DFQATT and CDR2 is SNEGSKA (reference sequence). This CDR3 has 15 residues. J was trimmed by 6 bases and V by 3 bases; bases with no gene match: 8. CDR3 nucleotide sequence: TGCAGTGCTAGTGGCCCTAGCGGGATATCCGGGGAGCTGTTTTTT. Its protein is CSASGPSGISGELFF.

At least ten counts were recorded for this clonotype. This rearrangement joins TRBV6-5 to TRBJ2-7; D gene ambiguous. V lost 6 bases to trimming and J lost 1 base, with 13 bases between them. Germline CDR1 MNHEY, CDR2 SVGAGI. This CDR3 has 14 amino acids. Here the CDR3 DNA reads TGTGCCAGCAGCCTCGCCCGATCGTCCTACGAGCAGTACTTC. Amino acid sequence: CASSLARSSYEQYF.

This sequence joins TRBV4-1 and TRBJ1-6; D may be TRBD1 (6 bases). CDR1 is MGHRA, CDR2 YSYEKL, per germline. The CDR3 is made up of 19 amino acids. Trimming stripped 3 bases from V and 10 bases from J, with 28 bases between. The CDR3 bases are TGCGCCAGCAGCCAGGACAGTGGTTCACCTCCATACCCGGGGTCACCCCTCCACTTT. This gives the protein CASSQDSGSPPYPGSPLHF.

This clonotype has at least ten counts. The CDR3 is CASSPGDRKTYEQYF. DNA of the CDR3: TGTGCCAGCAGCCCAGGGGACAGGAAGACTTACGAGCAGTACTTC. The genes are TRBV5-4 and TRBJ2-7; the match to TRBD1 covers 8 bases. The V and J ends lost 4 bases and 4 bases, in that order; junction bases with no gene match: 10. CDR1 is SGHNT and CDR2 is YYREEE in the germline V gene (reference sequence). The CDR3 has 15 residues. Drawing the rest from reference TRBV5-4 and TRBJ2-7, the complete variable domain is ETGVTQSPTHLIKTRGQQVTLRCSSQSGHNTVSWYQQALGQGPQFIFQYYREEENGRGNFPPRFSGLQFPNYSSELNVNALELDDSALYLCASSPGDRKTYEQYFGPGTRLTVT.

This clonotype was seen at least ten times. The chain employs TRBV27 and TRBJ2-1; 8 nucleotides agree with TRBD2. V shed 4 bases and J 4 bases; nucleotides not matched to a gene: 6. The germline CDR1 and CDR2 sequences are MNHEY and SMNVEV (reference sequence). This CDR3 has 15 residues. CDR3 loop: CASSSGTRGYNEQFF. The DNA of the CDR3 is TGTGCCAGCAGTTCTGGGACTAGGGGTTACAATGAGCAGTTCTTC.

This clonotype was recorded many times. The rearrangement uses TRBV4-1 and TRBJ2-3; 8 bases are a match to TRBD2. CDR3 length: 16 amino acids. The germline V gene encodes CDR1 MGHRA and CDR2 YSYEKL. Losses at the gene ends were 2 bases for V and 5 bases for J; bases not matched to a gene: 9. CDR3 sequence (DNA): TGCGCCAGCAGCCAATTCTGGCGGGAGGTAGGAGATACGCAGTATTTT. Translated: CASSQFWREVGDTQYF.

This clonotype was counted many times. The J gene is TRBJ2-7, the V gene TRBV18; TRBD1 aligns across 9 bases. Unmatched junction bases numbered 4, after V lost 4 bases and J lost 0 bases. Germline CDR1 reads KGHSH; CDR2 reads LQKENI. The CDR3 length is 15 residues. CDR3 in DNA: TGTGCCAGCTCACTCGGGACAGGGAACTCCTACGAGCAGTACTTC. This sequence encodes CASSLGTGNSYEQYF.

This clonotype was seen many times. The V call is TRBV5-4, the J call TRBJ1-6, with 8 bases lining up with TRBD1. V lost 4 bases, J lost 8 bases, and 8 bases stayed unmatched. The CDR3 contains 15 residues. Germline CDR1 reads SGHNT; CDR2 reads YYREEE (reference sequence). Here the CDR3 DNA reads TGTGCCAGCAGCGCACAGGGGGGAGGGCATTCACCCCTCCACTTT. As protein: CASSAQGGGHSPLHF. Full variable domain (missing parts from reference TRBV5-4 and TRBJ1-6): ETGVTQSPTHLIKTRGQQVTLRCSSQSGHNTVSWYQQALGQGPQFIFQYYREEENGRGNFPPRFSGLQFPNYSSELNVNALELDDSALYLCASSAQGGGHSPLHFGNGTRLTVT.

This clonotype was seen ten or more times. The chain recombines TRBV2 with TRBJ2-1; 7 bases fit TRBD2. The junction had 6 bases not matched to a gene; V was cut back by 0 bases and J by 4 bases. The CDR3 is 16 amino acids. Germline values: CDR1 SNHLY, CDR2 FYNNEI. The CDR3 loop reads CASSEAGGTLYNEQFF. CDR3 in DNA: TGTGCCAGCAGTGAAGCGGGGGGGACCCTGTACAATGAGCAGTTCTTC.

This clonotype was seen repeatedly, ten times or more. The chain has TRBV20-1 and TRBJ2-1, with TRBD2 identical over 12 bases. The CDR3 runs 11 residues. V dropped 3 bases and J dropped 15; count of bases not matched to a gene: 3. Per the germline V gene, CDR1 is DFQATT and CDR2 is SNEGSKA (reference sequence). The CDR3 sequence is CSASTSGRMFF. The DNA for the CDR3 is TGCAGTGCTAGTACTAGCGGGAGGATGTTCTTC.